Each of the 11 T cell receptor beta chains below was sequenced from the same sample in a study of blood T cell repertoires in COVID-19. Produced via immunoSEQ multiplex PCR; TCRdb's table is partial and in-frame only. The table shows under 200,000 clones, with 90% occurring only once. Sequencing was done on a sample of peripheral blood. Receptors were obtained from a man between 45 and 60 years old with acute or convalescent COVID-19.

The chain uses TRBV28 and TRBJ2-5, with D possibly being TRBD2 (5 bases). The germline V gene has CDR1 MDHEN and CDR2 SYDVKM. Trimming removed 6 bases from V and 7 bases from J, with 15 bases in between. The CDR3 totals 13 residues. CDR3 region: CASRTGAGGTQYF. The DNA for the CDR3 is TGTGCCAGCAGGACGGGTGCGGGTGGGACCCAGTACTTC.

The chain links TRBV6-1 to TRBJ1-2, with TRBD1 identical over 10 bases. This CDR3 has 16 amino acids. Germline values: CDR1 MNHNS, CDR2 SASEGT. Germline trimming cut 1 base from V and 7 bases from J; bases unmatched to any gene: 9. CDR3 bases: TGTGCCAGCAGTGAAGTAGGACAGGGGGTTTTAACTGGCTACACCTTC. This sequence encodes CASSEVGQGVLTGYTF.

The chain combines TRBV28 with TRBJ1-1; TRBD1 agrees at 10 bases. The CDR3 is made up of 14 amino acids. V was pared by 8 bases and J by 11 bases, with 14 bases of the junction left unmatched. Germline V gene lookup returns CDR1 MDHEN and CDR2 SYDVKM. CDR3 loop: CASCRRQGALRAFF. The CDR3 DNA sequence: TGTGCCAGCTGTCGTCGACAGGGGGCTCTGCGGGCTTTCTTT. Full variable domain (outside the CDR3, taken from reference TRBV28 and TRBJ1-1): DVKVTQSSRYLVKRTGEKVFLECVQDMDHENMFWYRQDPGLGLRLIYFSYDVKMKEKGDIPEGYSVSREKKERFSLILESASTNQTSMYLCASCRRQGALRAFFGQGTRLTVV.

V is TRBV7-8 and J is TRBJ1-1, with TRBD1 as a possible D gene (5 bases). CDR3 length equals 16 residues. Germline V gene data show CDR1 as SGHVS and CDR2 as FQNEAQ. Trimming took 4 bases from V and 7 from J, leaving 22 bases between them. The CDR3 nucleotides read TGTGCCAGCAGCTCCCAATTTGGGCCGACGGGGGGTGAAGCTTTCTTT. Translated: CASSSQFGPTGGEAFF.

The chain couples TRBV6-5 to TRBJ2-2; no reliable D call. This CDR3 contains 14 residues. Germline V lookup: CDR1 MNHEY, CDR2 SVGAGI. Trimming cost V 7 bases and J 2 bases, with 11 bases left between them. This chain's CDR3 is CASKIGGNTGELFF. The DNA of the CDR3 is TGTGCCAGCAAAATTGGCGGTAACACCGGGGAGCTGTTTTTT.

V gene TRBV28 combines with J gene TRBJ2-6, with TRBD1 matching over 10 bases. V trimming: 4 bases; J trimming: 3 bases; junction bases outside the gene matches: 3. The CDR3 consists of 16 residues. From germline, CDR1 is MDHEN and CDR2 SYDVKM. The CDR3 coding sequence is TGTGCCAGCAGTTCGGGACAGGGGTTTGGGGCCAACGTCCTGACTTTC. This translates into CASSSGQGFGANVLTF.

J is TRBJ2-1 and V is TRBV28; TRBD1 matches 9 bases. The junction had 4 bases not matched to a gene; V was cut back by 3 bases and J by 4 bases. Per germline, CDR1 MDHEN and CDR2 SYDVKM. The CDR3 length is 15 residues. The CDR3 DNA reads TGTGCCAGCAGTTTCACAGGGGGCAGGTACAATGAGCAGTTCTTC. It translates to CASSFTGGRYNEQFF.

The chain is built from TRBV7-2 and TRBJ2-2; 7 positions agree with TRBD2. Germline CDR1 SGHTA, CDR2 FQGNSA. V trimming: 3 bases; J trimming: 5 bases; junction bases outside the gene matches: 6. The CDR3 runs 15 residues. The CDR3 bases are TGTGCCAGCAGCTTCCGAGGGCGGGGGACCGGGGAGCTGTTTTTT. It translates to CASSFRGRGTGELFF.

CDR3 in amino acids: CASSPGWRAGVAYNEQFF. Written as DNA, the CDR3 is TGTGCCAGCAGCCCGGGGTGGCGAGCGGGAGTAGCCTACAATGAGCAGTTCTTC. This chain joins TRBV5-8 and TRBJ2-1; TRBD2 matches 8 bases. The CDR3 runs to 18 residues. Germline V lookup: CDR1 SGHTS, CDR2 YDEGEE. V shed 4 bases and J 2 bases; nucleotides not matched to a gene: 14.

This sequence joins TRBV6-2 or TRBV6-3 and TRBJ2-3, with D possibly being TRBD2 (5 bases). The CDR3 has 12 amino acids. CDR1 is MNHEY and CDR2 is SVGEGT in the germline V gene. V was trimmed by 4 bases and J by 8 bases, leaving 10 bases between them. CDR3 sequence reads: CASSSRDVTQYF. The CDR3 DNA is TGTGCCAGCAGTTCCCGGGATGTTACGCAGTATTTT.

This clone showed up just once. The gene calls are TRBV5-1 and TRBJ2-3; 16 nucleotides align to TRBD2. This CDR3 contains 19 residues. Looked up from germline, CDR1 is SGHRS and CDR2 is YFSETQ. V gave up 4 bases and J gave up 3 bases; unmatched junction bases: 11. CDR3 residues: CASSRGLAGGPTGTDTQYF. The DNA of the CDR3 is TGCGCCAGCAGCCGGGGACTAGCGGGGGGGCCAACAGGAACAGATACGCAGTATTTT.